This record concerns one TCR beta chain sequence. CDR1 is SQVTM, CDR2 ANQGSEA, per germline. The CDR3 contains 17 residues. V lost 5 bases to trimming and J lost 0 bases; unmatched junction nucleotides: 9. These data belong to a study of T cell responses to AZD1222 COVID-19 vaccine. The data were produced by immunoSEQ multiplex PCR, yet TCRdb's version contains in-frame clones alone and is incomplete. Of roughly 100,000 clones in the sample, roughly 90% are singletons; the top ten hold around 2.3%. Source: peripheral blood, taken on day 0 of AZD1222 vaccination. The receptor was derived from an adult in good health. This chain links TRBV29-1 with TRBJ2-6, with 8 bases identical to TRBD2. DNA of the CDR3: TGCAGCGTTCGGGAGGGCCCTCTACTCTCTGGGGCCAACGTCCTGACTTTC. It is translated as CSVREGPLLSGANVLTF. The full variable domain, completed using reference TRBV29-1 and TRBJ2-6, is SAVISQKPSRDICQRGTSLTIQCQVDSQVTMMFWYRQQPGQSLTLIATANQGSEATYESGFVIDKFPISRPNLTFSTLTVSNMSPEDSSIYLCSVREGPLLSGANVLTFGAGSRLTVL.